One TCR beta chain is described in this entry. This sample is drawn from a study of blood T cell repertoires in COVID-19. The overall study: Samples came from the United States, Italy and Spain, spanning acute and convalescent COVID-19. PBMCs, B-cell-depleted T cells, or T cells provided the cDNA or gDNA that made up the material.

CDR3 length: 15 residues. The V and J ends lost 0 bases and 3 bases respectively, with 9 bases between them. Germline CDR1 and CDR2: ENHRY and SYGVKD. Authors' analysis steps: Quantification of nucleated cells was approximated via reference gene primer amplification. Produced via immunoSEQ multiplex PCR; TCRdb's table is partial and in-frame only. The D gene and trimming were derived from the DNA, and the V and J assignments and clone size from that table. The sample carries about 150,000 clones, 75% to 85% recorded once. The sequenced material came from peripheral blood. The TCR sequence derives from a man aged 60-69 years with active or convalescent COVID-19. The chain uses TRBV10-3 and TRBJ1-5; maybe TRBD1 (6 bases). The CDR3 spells CAISESAGVNQPQHF. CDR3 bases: TGTGCCATCAGTGAGTCGGCAGGGGTCAATCAGCCCCAGCATTTT.